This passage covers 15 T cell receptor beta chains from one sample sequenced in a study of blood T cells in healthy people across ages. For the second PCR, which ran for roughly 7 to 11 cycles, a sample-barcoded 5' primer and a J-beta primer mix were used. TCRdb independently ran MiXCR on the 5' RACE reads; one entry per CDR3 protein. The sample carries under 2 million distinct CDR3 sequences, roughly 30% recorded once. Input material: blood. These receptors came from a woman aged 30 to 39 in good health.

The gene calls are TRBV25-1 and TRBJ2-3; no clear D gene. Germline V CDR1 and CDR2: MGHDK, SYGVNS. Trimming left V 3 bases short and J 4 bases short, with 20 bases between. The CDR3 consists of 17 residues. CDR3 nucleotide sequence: TGTGCCAGCAGTGATCGTTTTCTACCCGAGAGCGCAGATACGCAGTATTTT. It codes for CASSDRFLPESADTQYF.

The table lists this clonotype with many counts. CDR3 region: CASSLVAGGPDTQYF. CDR3 DNA: TGTGCCAGCAGCTTAGTAGCGGGGGGCCCAGATACGCAGTATTTT. V is TRBV7-6 and J is TRBJ2-3, with 10 positions matching TRBD2. There are 15 residues in the CDR3. Germline V lookup: CDR1 SGHVS, CDR2 FNYEAQ. V was clipped by 1 base and J by 4 bases; unmatched bases: 2. Using reference TRBV7-6 and TRBJ2-3 for the parts outside the CDR3, the full variable domain is GAGVSQSPRYKVTKRGQDVALRCDPISGHVSLYWYRQALGQGPEFLTYFNYEAQQDKSGLPNDRFSAERPEGSISTLTIQRTEQRDSAMYRCASSLVAGGPDTQYFGPGTRLTVL.

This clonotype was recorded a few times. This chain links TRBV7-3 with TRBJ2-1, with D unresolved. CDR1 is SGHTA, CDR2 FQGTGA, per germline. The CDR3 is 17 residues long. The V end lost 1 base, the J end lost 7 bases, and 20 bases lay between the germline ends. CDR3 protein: CASSLSVLIGSRNEQFF. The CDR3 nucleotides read TGTGCCAGCAGCTTAAGTGTGCTGATTGGGTCACGGAATGAGCAGTTCTTC.

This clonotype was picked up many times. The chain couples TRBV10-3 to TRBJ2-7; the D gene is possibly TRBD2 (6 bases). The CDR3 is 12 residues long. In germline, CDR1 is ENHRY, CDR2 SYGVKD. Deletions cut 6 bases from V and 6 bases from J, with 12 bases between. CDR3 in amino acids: CAIRPPEGEQYF. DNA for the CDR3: TGTGCCATCAGACCCCCGGAGGGCGAGCAGTACTTC.

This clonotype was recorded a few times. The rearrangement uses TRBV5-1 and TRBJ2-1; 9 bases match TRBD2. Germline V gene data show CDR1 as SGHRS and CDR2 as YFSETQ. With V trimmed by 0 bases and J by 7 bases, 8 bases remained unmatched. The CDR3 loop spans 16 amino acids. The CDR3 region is CASSLAFAGGLNEQFF. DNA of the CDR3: TGCGCCAGCAGCTTGGCATTCGCGGGGGGGCTTAATGAGCAGTTCTTC.

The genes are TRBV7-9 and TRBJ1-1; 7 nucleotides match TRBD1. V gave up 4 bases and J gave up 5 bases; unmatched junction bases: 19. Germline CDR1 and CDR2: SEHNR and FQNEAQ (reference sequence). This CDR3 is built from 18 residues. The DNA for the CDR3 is TGTGCCAGCAGCTCACCGGCGGGACGGATTCCCAGGGGGACTGAAGCTTTCTTT. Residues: CASSSPAGRIPRGTEAFF.

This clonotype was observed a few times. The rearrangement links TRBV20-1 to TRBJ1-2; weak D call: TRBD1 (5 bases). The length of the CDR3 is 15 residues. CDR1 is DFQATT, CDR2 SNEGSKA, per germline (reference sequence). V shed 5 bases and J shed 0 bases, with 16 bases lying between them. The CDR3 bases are TGCAGTGCTGTAGCAGGGTCCCCAGCTAACTATGGCTACACCTTC. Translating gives CSAVAGSPANYGYTF.

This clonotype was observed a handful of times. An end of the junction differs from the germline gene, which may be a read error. The CDR3 bases are TGTGCCAGCACCTTAGGGAGCACAGATACGCAGTATTTT. It encodes CASTLGSTDTQYF. V and J are TRBV11-2 and TRBJ2-3; unclear D gene. Germline loops: CDR1 SGHAT, CDR2 FQNNGV. The length of the CDR3 is 13 residues.

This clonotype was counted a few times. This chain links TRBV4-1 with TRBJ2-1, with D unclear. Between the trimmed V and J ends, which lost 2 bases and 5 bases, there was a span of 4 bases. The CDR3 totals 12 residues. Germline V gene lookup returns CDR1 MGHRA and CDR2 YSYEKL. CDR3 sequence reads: CASSQINNEQFF. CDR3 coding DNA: TGCGCCAGCAGCCAAATAAACAATGAGCAGTTCTTC.

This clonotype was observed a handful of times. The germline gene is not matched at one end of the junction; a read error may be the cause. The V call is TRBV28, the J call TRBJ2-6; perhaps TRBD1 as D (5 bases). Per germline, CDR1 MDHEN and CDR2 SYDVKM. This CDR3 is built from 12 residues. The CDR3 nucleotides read TGTGCCACCGCGTCTGGGGCCAACGTCCGGACTTTC. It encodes CATASGANVRTF.

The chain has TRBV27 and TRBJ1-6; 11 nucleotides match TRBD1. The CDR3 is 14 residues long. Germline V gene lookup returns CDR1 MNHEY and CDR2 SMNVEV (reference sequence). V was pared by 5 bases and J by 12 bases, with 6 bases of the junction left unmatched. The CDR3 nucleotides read TGTGCCAGCAGTCCTTGGACAGGGGGCAAACCCCTCCACTTT. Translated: CASSPWTGGKPLHF.

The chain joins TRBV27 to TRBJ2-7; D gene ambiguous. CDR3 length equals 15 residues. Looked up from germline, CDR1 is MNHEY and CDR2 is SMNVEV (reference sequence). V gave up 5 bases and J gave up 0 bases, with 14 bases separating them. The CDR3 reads CASSPLLRSSYEQYF. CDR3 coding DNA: TGTGCCAGCAGTCCGTTGCTTCGGAGCTCCTACGAGCAGTACTTC.

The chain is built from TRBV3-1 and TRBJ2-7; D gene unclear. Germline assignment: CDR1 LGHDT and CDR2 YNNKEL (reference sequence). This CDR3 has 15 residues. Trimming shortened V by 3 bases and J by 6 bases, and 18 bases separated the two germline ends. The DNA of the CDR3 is TGTGCCAGCAGCCAGACGTTACGGTCCTTTGGCGAGCAGTACTTC. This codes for CASSQTLRSFGEQYF.

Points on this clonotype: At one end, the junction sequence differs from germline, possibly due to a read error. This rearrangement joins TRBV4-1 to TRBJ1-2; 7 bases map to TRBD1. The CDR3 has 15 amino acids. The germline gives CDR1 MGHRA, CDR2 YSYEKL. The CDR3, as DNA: TGCACCAGCAGCCAAGATCAGGGGGAGGGCTATGGCTACACCTTC. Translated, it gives CTSSQDQGEGYGYTF.

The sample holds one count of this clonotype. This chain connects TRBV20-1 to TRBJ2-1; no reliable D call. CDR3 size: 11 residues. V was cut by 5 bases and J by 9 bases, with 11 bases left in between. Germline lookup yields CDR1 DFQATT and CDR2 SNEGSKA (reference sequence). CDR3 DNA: TGCAGTGCTCCTCGCCCGGGTGAGCAGTTCTTC. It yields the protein CSAPRPGEQFF.